This note documents a single T cell receptor (beta chain) sequence. Germline V gene data show CDR1 as SGHVS and CDR2 as FNYEAQ. The CDR3 length is 14 residues. V was cut by 4 bases and J by 5 bases, with 14 bases left in between. The protocol was immunoSEQ multiplex PCR, while the TCRdb copy is restricted to in-frame clones and leaves out a portion. The data contain tens of thousands of clones, around nine tenths of them seen just once; the ten biggest clones take up roughly 2.8%. The data were taken from a study of graft-versus-host responses after intestinal transplantation. This clonotype was sampled from a human patient who received an intestinal transplant, so some T cells may come from the graft donor. The rearrangement joins TRBV7-6 to TRBJ2-5; weak D call: TRBD1 (5 bases). This specimen was PBMCs, taken about 4 months after intestinal transplantation. CDR3 in amino acids: CASSSKAGPETQYF. The CDR3 DNA follows: TGTGCCAGCAGCTCCAAGGCAGGGCCCGAGACCCAGTACTTC. Drawing the rest from reference TRBV7-6 and TRBJ2-5, the complete variable domain is GAGVSQSPRYKVTKRGQDVALRCDPISGHVSLYWYRQALGQGPEFLTYFNYEAQQDKSGLPNDRFSAERPEGSISTLTIQRTEQRDSAMYRCASSSKAGPETQYFGPGTRLLVL.